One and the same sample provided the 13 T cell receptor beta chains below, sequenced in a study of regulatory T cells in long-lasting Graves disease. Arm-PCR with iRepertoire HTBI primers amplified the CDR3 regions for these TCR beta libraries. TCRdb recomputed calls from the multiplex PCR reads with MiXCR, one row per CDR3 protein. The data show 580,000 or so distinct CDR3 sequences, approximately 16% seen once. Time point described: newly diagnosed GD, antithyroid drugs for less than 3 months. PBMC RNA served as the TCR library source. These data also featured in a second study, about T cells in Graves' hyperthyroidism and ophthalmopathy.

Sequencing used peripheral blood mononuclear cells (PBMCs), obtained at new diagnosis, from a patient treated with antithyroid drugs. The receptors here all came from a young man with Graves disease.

CDR3 nucleotides: TGTGCCAGTAGTATAGATCGGGGGAGCTATGGCTACACCTTC. Residues: CASSIDRGSYGYTF. The genes are TRBV19 and TRBJ1-2; perhaps TRBD1 as D (5 bases). Germline CDR1 is LNHDA and CDR2 is SQIVND (reference sequence). The CDR3 contains 14 residues. Trimming removed 0 bases at V and 4 bases at J, with 9 bases between.

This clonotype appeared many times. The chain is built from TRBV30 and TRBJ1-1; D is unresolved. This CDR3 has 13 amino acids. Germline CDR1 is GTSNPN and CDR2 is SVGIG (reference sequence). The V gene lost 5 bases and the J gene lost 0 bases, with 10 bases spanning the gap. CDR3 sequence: CAWGLGVNTEAFF. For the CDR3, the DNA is TGTGCCTGGGGGCTCGGGGTGAACACTGAAGCTTTCTTT.

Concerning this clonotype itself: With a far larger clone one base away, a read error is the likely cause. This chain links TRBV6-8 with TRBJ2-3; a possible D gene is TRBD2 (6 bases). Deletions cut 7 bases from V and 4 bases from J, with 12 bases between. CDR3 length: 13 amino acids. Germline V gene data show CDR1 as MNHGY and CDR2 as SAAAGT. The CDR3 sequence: CASNRPSADTQYF. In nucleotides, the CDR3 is TGTGCCAGCAACCGCCCTAGCGCAGATACGCAGTATTTT.

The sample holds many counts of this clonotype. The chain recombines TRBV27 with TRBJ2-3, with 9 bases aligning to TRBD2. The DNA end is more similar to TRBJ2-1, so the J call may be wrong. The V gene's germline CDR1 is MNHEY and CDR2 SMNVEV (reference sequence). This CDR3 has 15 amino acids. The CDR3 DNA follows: TGTGCCAGCAGTTTATCCCCGACTAGCGGTCCTGCGCAGTTCTTC. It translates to CASSLSPTSGPAQFF.

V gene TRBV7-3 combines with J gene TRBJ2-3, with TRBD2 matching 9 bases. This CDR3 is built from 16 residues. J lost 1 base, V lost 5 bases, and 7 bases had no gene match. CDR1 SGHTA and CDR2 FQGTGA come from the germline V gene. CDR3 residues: CASSSGGRYGTDTQYF. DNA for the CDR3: TGTGCCAGCAGCAGCGGGGGGAGGTATGGCACAGATACGCAGTATTTT.

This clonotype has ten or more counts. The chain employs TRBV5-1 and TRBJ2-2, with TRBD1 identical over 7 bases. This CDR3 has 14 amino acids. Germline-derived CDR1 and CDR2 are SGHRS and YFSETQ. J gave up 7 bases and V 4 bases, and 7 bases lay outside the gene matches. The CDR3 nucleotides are TGCGCCAGCAGCCCCCAGGGGGACGGCGGGGAGCTGTTTTTT. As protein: CASSPQGDGGELFF.

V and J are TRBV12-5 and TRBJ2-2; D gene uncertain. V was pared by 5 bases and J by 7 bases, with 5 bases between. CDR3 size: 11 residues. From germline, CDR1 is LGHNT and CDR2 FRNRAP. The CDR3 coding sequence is TGTGCTAGTGGTCGATACGGGGAGCTGTTTTTT. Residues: CASGRYGELFF.

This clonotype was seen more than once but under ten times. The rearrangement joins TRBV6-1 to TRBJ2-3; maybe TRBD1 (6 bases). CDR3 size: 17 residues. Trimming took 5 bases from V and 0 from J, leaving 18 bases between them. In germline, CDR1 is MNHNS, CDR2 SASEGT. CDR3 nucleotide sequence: TGTGCCAGCAGTCAATCGCAGACAGGTCTTAGCACAGATACGCAGTATTTT. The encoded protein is CASSQSQTGLSTDTQYF.

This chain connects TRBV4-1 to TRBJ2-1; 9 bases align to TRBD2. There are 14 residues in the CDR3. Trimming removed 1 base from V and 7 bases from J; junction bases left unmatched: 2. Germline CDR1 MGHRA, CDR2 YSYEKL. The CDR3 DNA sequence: TGCGCCAGCAGCCAAGGGACTAGCGATAATGAGCAGTTCTTC. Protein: CASSQGTSDNEQFF.

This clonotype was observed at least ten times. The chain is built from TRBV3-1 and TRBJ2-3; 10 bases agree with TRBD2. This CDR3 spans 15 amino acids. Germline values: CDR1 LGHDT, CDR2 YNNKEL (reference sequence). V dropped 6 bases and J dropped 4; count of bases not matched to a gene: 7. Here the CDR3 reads CASRASGSIADTQYF. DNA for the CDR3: TGTGCCAGCAGAGCTAGCGGGAGTATTGCAGATACGCAGTATTTT.

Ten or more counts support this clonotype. In DNA form, the CDR3 reads TGTGCCAGCAGGCTTTCCGGGACTAGCGGGAGGGGGAATACGCAGTATTTT. Its translation is CASRLSGTSGRGNTQYF. The chain couples TRBV3-1 to TRBJ2-3, with 16 bases fitting TRBD2. Germline V gene data show CDR1 as LGHDT and CDR2 as YNNKEL (reference sequence). This CDR3 has 17 residues. V was pared by 6 bases and J by 7 bases, with 10 bases of the junction left unmatched.

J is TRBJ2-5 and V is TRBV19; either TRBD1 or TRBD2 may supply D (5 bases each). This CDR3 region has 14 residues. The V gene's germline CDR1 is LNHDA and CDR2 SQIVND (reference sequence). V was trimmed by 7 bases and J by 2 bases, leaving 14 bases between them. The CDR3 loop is CASTLTADQETQYF. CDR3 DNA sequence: TGTGCCAGTACCTTGACAGCGGATCAAGAGACCCAGTACTTC.

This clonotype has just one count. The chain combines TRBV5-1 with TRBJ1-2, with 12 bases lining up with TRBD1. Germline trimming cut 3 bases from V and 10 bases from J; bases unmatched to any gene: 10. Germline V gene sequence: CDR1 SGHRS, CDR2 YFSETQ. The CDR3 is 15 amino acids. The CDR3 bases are TGCGCCAGCAGCTGGGGACAGGGGGCACTAGGTGACTACACCTTC. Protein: CASSWGQGALGDYTF.